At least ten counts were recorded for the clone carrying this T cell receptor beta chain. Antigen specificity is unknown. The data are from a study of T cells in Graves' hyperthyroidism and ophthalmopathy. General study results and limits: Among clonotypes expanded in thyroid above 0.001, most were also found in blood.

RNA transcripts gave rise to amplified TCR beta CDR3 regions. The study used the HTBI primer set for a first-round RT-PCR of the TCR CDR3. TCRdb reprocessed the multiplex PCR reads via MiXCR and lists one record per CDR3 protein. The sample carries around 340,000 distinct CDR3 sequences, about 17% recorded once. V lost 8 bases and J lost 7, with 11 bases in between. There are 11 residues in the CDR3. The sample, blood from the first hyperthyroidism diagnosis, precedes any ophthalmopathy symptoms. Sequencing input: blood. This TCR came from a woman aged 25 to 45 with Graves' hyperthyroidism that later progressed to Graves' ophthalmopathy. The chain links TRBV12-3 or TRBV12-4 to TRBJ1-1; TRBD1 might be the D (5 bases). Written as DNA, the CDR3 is TGTGCCAGCTCATACGGGGGTGAAGCTTTCTTT. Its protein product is CASSYGGEAFF.